The rows below give T cell receptor beta chains drawn from one sample of a study of T cells in Graves' hyperthyroidism and ophthalmopathy. A single record per CDR3 protein comes from TCRdb applying MiXCR to the multiplex PCR reads. The sample has roughly 180,000 distinct CDR3 sequences, about 9% seen once. The sequenced sample consisted of blood. Receptors originate from a woman under 30 with Graves' hyperthyroidism that later progressed to Graves' ophthalmopathy. The CDR3 runs from the conserved cysteine through the conserved F or W. The D gene is left open where the match is weak. Clone size is not always given. Where it is, it says once, few, many or a class for expanded clones.

cdr3_length	v_call	d_call	j_call	clone_size	cdr3_aa
14	TRBV20-1	TRBD1	TRBJ1-5	many	CSARPNRGNQPQHF
13	TRBV11-2	NA	TRBJ1-5	many	CASSLGLYQPQHF
16	TRBV11-2	NA	TRBJ2-7	many	CASSLDWDKKFYEQYF
17	TRBV4-1	NA	TRBJ1-1	few	CASSQNGALTGFAEAFF
14	TRBV19	NA	TRBJ2-1	few	CASRAGGGPQEQFF
15	TRBV7-9	TRBD1	TRBJ2-1	many	CASSSDRASRDEQFF
13	TRBV3-1	NA	TRBJ2-7	many	CASSRDGSYEQYF
12	TRBV12-3/TRBV12-4	NA	TRBJ1-5	many	CASRIGDQPQHF
14	TRBV28	NA	TRBJ1-5	many	CASSSPGQNQPQHF
13	TRBV9	TRBD1	TRBJ1-1	NA	CASSGLDRGEAFF
17	TRBV12-3/TRBV12-4	NA	TRBJ2-3	few	CASSLGSGARSTDTQYF
14	TRBV20-1	TRBD1	TRBJ1-2	few	CSASPNRGPYGYTF
15	TRBV20-1	NA	TRBJ2-5	many	CSARDSGSYQETQYF
17	TRBV18	TRBD2	TRBJ2-5	many	CASSPLGSGGPQETQYF
14	TRBV19	TRBD2	TRBJ2-5	many	CASSSLAGGETQYF
13	TRBV6-1	NA	TRBJ2-3	NA	CASRAGSTDTQYF
13	TRBV4-1	NA	TRBJ1-2	few	CASSRTQNYGYTF
12	TRBV5-8	NA	TRBJ1-2	many	CASSLGIWGYTF
15	TRBV5-4	TRBD1	TRBJ1-6	few	CASSLKQGAGSPLHF
15	TRBV3-1	TRBD2	TRBJ2-1	many	CASSQGLAGGNEQFF
14	TRBV6-9	NA	TRBJ2-7	NA	CASSLGPDAYEQYF
15	TRBV19	NA	TRBJ1-6	many	CASSMVGQRDSPLHF
15	TRBV28	TRBD1	TRBJ1-2	many	CASSEYRGMNYGYTF
13	TRBV18	NA	TRBJ2-5	NA	CASSPGQVETQYF
14	TRBV30	TRBD1	TRBJ2-7	many	CAWRLTGYGYEQYF
13	TRBV28	NA	TRBJ1-1	NA	CASAERMNTEAFF
15	TRBV12-3/TRBV12-4	NA	TRBJ1-2	many	CASSFHSGQVYGYTF
14	TRBV12-3/TRBV12-4	NA	TRBJ1-5	many	CASRPRESGQPQHF
13	TRBV15	NA	TRBJ1-5	few	CATSRGPNQPQHF
13	TRBV9	NA	TRBJ1-1	many	CANYRERNTEAFF
14	TRBV6-2/TRBV6-3	TRBD1	TRBJ1-5	NA	CASSWDRGDQPQHF
15	TRBV11-2	TRBD1	TRBJ1-6	NA	CASRAPGQRYSPLHF
17	TRBV7-2	TRBD2	TRBJ2-2	many	CASSFAGTSGNTGELFF
14	TRBV28	NA	TRBJ2-6	many	CASSFSSGANVLTF
12	TRBV7-2	TRBD1	TRBJ2-5	NA	CAGSSLGGQGYF
14	TRBV5-4	NA	TRBJ2-1	many	CASSLSGTGNEQFF
14	TRBV12-3/TRBV12-4	NA	TRBJ2-1	many	CASSLGTLYNEQFF
14	TRBV4-1	NA	TRBJ2-7	few	CASSQDRQVYEQYF
19	TRBV7-6	TRBD2	TRBJ2-5	NA	CASSLPLGTSGGLQETQYF
12	TRBV6-1	NA	TRBJ1-2	few	CASSERTFGYTF
16	TRBV5-4	TRBD1	TRBJ2-1	NA	CASSVAGTGGYNEQFF
17	TRBV2	TRBD1	TRBJ2-7	many	CASSERGRGLSSYEQYF
13	TRBV20-1	NA	TRBJ2-7	many	CSARAGNLYEQYF
18	TRBV10-1	TRBD1	TRBJ2-1	few	CASSDYYPGQGDYNEQFF
14	TRBV20-1	NA	TRBJ2-1	many	CSANSVGVGNEQFF
16	TRBV18	TRBD1	TRBJ1-3	NA	CASSLKDRASGNTIYF
15	TRBV27	TRBD1	TRBJ2-2	NA	CASRSADRSTGELSF
14	TRBV7-9	TRBD1	TRBJ2-5	many	CASSPGQGRETQYF
16	TRBV6-1	TRBD1	TRBJ1-5	many	CASTGTGGLSNQPQHF
12	TRBV24-1	NA	TRBJ2-7	few	CATSSGGHEQYF
15	TRBV6-5	NA	TRBJ2-5	many	CASSYGGRVLETQYF
14	TRBV5-1	TRBD2	TRBJ2-7	many	CASSLEPSGYEQYF
14	TRBV29-1	NA	TRBJ1-1	many	CSVVRGFVNTEAFF
17	TRBV28	NA	TRBJ1-1	few	CASSPLPLGAMNTEAFF
14	TRBV20-1	TRBD2	TRBJ2-1	many	CSAGGTSGLDEQFF